Shown below are 28 T cell receptor beta chains from a single sample sequenced in a study of OX40 agonist ivuxolimab in advanced cancers. The data were produced by immunoSEQ multiplex PCR, yet TCRdb's version contains in-frame clones alone and is incomplete. The data show about 51,000 clones, approximately 84% seen once. This specimen was CD4+ or CD8+ T cells sorted from blood, taken in a trial of the OX40 agonist ivuxolimab. All receptors derive from an adult with an advanced solid tumor such as melanoma, head and neck, liver or kidney cancer.

This sequence joins TRBV2 and TRBJ2-7, with TRBD1 matching over 10 bases. Losses at the gene ends were 6 bases for V and 1 base for J; bases not matched to a gene: 9. The CDR3 consists of 16 residues. Germline loops: CDR1 SNHLY, CDR2 FYNNEI. CDR3 nucleotides: TGTGCCAGCAGCCTTCCACCGGGACAGGGGTCCTACGAGCAGTACTTC. This sequence encodes CASSLPPGQGSYEQYF. The full variable domain, completed using reference TRBV2 and TRBJ2-7, is EPEVTQTPSHQVTQMGQEVILRCVPISNHLYFYWYRQILGQKVEFLVSFYNNEISEKSEIFDDQFSVERPDGSNFTLKIRSTKLEDSAMYFCASSLPPGQGSYEQYFGPGTRLTVT.

This chain connects TRBV6-6 to TRBJ2-2; tentative D call: TRBD1 (5 bases). V was clipped by 6 bases and J by 6 bases, with 20 bases between them. Germline lookup yields CDR1 MNHNY and CDR2 SVGAGI (reference sequence). There are 16 residues in the CDR3. The CDR3 protein is CASRPPRVGSAGELFF. The CDR3 DNA reads as TGTGCCAGCAGACCCCCCAGGGTGGGGTCGGCCGGGGAGCTGTTTTTT.

The chain is built from TRBV15 and TRBJ2-5; TRBD2 aligns across 10 bases. The V gene's germline CDR1 is LNHNV and CDR2 YYDKDF (reference sequence). The CDR3 totals 13 residues. With 5 bases clipped from V and 5 bases from J, the junction kept 2 bases outside the gene matches. The CDR3 DNA is TGTGCCACCAGCGCACTAGCGGGGGAGACCCAGTACTTC. Translating it yields CATSALAGETQYF.

V and J are TRBV6-6 and TRBJ2-7, with 8 bases aligning to TRBD2. This CDR3 has 13 amino acids. CDR1 and CDR2 (germline): MNHNY, SVGAGI (reference sequence). With V trimmed by 5 bases and J by 6 bases, 6 bases remained unmatched. The DNA of the CDR3 is TGTGCCAGCAGTAACGGACTAGCTCTCGAGCAGTACTTC. Translated, it gives CASSNGLALEQYF.

The gene calls are TRBV27 and TRBJ1-2; 8 nucleotides match TRBD1. Germline CDR1 is MNHEY and CDR2 is SMNVEV (reference sequence). V was clipped by 4 bases and J by 7 bases; unmatched bases: 8. The CDR3 loop spans 14 amino acids. This chain's CDR3 is CASSSGQGAGGYTF. CDR3 nucleotides: TGTGCCAGCAGTTCCGGACAGGGTGCGGGTGGCTACACCTTC.

This clone was detected once. The chain links TRBV11-2 to TRBJ2-1; TRBD2 aligns across 10 bases. There are 17 residues in the CDR3. Germline CDR1 is SGHAT and CDR2 is FQNNGV. V shed 5 bases and J 0 bases; nucleotides not matched to a gene: 7. DNA of the CDR3: TGTGCCAGCAGCGTCCGATCTAGCGGGGGCTCCTACAATGAGCAGTTCTTC. It codes for CASSVRSSGGSYNEQFF.

This clone has a single count. This chain uses TRBV18 with TRBJ2-7; a weak D match, TRBD2 (6 bases). Trimming removed 4 bases from V and 6 bases from J, with 16 bases in between. Germline-derived CDR1 and CDR2 are KGHSH and LQKENI. This CDR3 has 14 residues. CDR3 in DNA: TGTGCCAGCTCACTCCGGGACTCCAATCCCGAGCAGTACTTC. Translation gives CASSLRDSNPEQYF.

Here the CDR3 DNA reads TGTGCCAGCAGTCCAGCGGGCCGGGGGACTGAAGCTTTCTTT. Protein product: CASSPAGRGTEAFF. V usage is TRBV27 and J usage is TRBJ1-1; D perhaps matches TRBD1 (5 bases). Germline V lookup: CDR1 MNHEY, CDR2 SMNVEV (reference sequence). The V gene lost 5 bases and the J gene lost 5 bases, with 15 bases spanning the gap. This CDR3 contains 14 residues.

This chain uses TRBV4-1 with TRBJ2-3; no definite D call. The CDR3 contains 17 residues. CDR1 is MGHRA and CDR2 is YSYEKL in the germline V gene. V lost 0 bases and J lost 0, with 13 bases in between. For the CDR3, the DNA is TGCGCCAGCAGCCAAGATCGTGACATTACTAGCACAGATACGCAGTATTTT. This gives the protein CASSQDRDITSTDTQYF.

V is TRBV10-1 and J is TRBJ2-7, with TRBD2 matching over 13 bases. CDR3 length: 13 amino acids. V lost 6 bases and J lost 8; bases outside the gene matches: 4. The V gene's germline CDR1 is WNHNN and CDR2 SYGVQD (reference sequence). CDR3 sequence reads: CASSGLAGAQQYF. Written as DNA, the CDR3 is TGCGCCAGCAGCGGACTAGCGGGGGCACAGCAGTACTTC.

The rearrangement links TRBV5-1 to TRBJ1-3; a possible D gene is TRBD1 (5 bases). CDR3 size: 15 residues. V shed 3 bases and J shed 7 bases, with 17 bases lying between them. Germline CDR1 is SGHRS and CDR2 is YFSETQ. CDR3 nucleotide sequence: TGCGCCAGCAGCTCAACAGGTGCCGGGGACAACACCATATATTTT. Amino acid sequence: CASSSTGAGDNTIYF.

The J gene is TRBJ1-5, the V gene TRBV6-1; possible D gene TRBD1, 6 bases. The CDR3 is 18 amino acids. Per germline, CDR1 MNHNS and CDR2 SASEGT. The ends were cut back, 2 bases at V and 3 bases at J, with 20 bases in the middle. CDR3 sequence: CASSESGGSTGINQPQHF. The DNA for the CDR3 is TGTGCCAGCAGTGAATCGGGGGGATCCACAGGGATCAATCAGCCCCAGCATTTT.

Only one count was recorded for this clone. CDR3: CASSFKAGNTIYF. CDR3 nucleotides: TGTGCCAGCAGTTTCAAAGCTGGAAACACCATATATTTT. The chain carries TRBV11-2 and TRBJ1-3; D is undetermined. Trimming removed 6 bases at V and 2 bases at J, with 8 bases between. The CDR3 has 13 amino acids. The germline V gene has CDR1 SGHAT and CDR2 FQNNGV.

V and J are TRBV11-2 and TRBJ2-7; D is unclear. This CDR3 is 13 amino acids long. Germline V CDR1 and CDR2: SGHAT, FQNNGV. V was shortened by 4 bases and J by 2 bases, with 9 bases between the two germline ends. The CDR3 is CASSYSHTYEQYF. Here the CDR3 DNA reads TGTGCCAGCAGCTACTCCCACACCTACGAGCAGTACTTC.

The rearrangement links TRBV6-5 to TRBJ1-1; the match to TRBD1 covers 10 bases. The germline V gene has CDR1 MNHEY and CDR2 SVGAGI. The trim removed 2 bases at V and 0 bases at J, leaving 3 bases unmatched. CDR3 length: 16 amino acids. The CDR3 bases are TGTGCCAGCAGTTACGGACAGGGGGGCATGAACACTGAAGCTTTCTTT. This gives the protein CASSYGQGGMNTEAFF.

The rearrangement joins TRBV27 to TRBJ2-1, with 7 bases matching TRBD1. There are 14 residues in the CDR3. The ends lost 5 bases at V and 2 bases at J; junction bases unmatched: 3. Germline values: CDR1 MNHEY, CDR2 SMNVEV (reference sequence). The CDR3 DNA follows: TGTGCCAGCAGTCGGACAGGTCCCTACAATGAGCAGTTCTTC. Translating gives CASSRTGPYNEQFF.

The CDR3 sequence: CASSLAGGNTGELFF. CDR3 DNA: TGCGCCAGCAGCTTGGCCGGAGGGAACACCGGGGAGCTGTTTTTT. This rearrangement joins TRBV5-1 to TRBJ2-2; tentative D call: TRBD2 (5 bases). Germline V CDR1 and CDR2: SGHRS, YFSETQ. Trimming cost V 0 bases and J 1 base, with 7 bases left between them. This CDR3 has 15 residues.

The V and J genes are TRBV5-6 and TRBJ2-3; D remains ambiguous. V dropped 4 bases and J dropped 2 bases, with 11 bases sitting between them. This CDR3 spans 14 amino acids. CDR1 SGHDT and CDR2 YYEEEE come from the germline V gene. CDR3 region: CASSLEESTDTQYF. In nucleotides, the CDR3 is TGTGCCAGCAGCCTGGAAGAGTCCACAGATACGCAGTATTTT.

The chain has TRBV7-3 and TRBJ1-6, with 8 bases fitting TRBD1. With 4 bases clipped from V and 8 bases from J, the junction kept 1 base outside the gene matches. CDR1 and CDR2 from the germline V gene are SGHTA and FQGTGA. The CDR3 consists of 13 residues. The CDR3 sequence is CASSSTGDSPLHF. Written as DNA, the CDR3 is TGTGCCAGCAGCTCGACAGGGGATTCACCCCTCCACTTT.

The V and J genes are TRBV9 and TRBJ2-2; the match to TRBD2 covers 8 bases. J gave up 5 bases and V 3 bases, and 6 bases lay outside the gene matches. Germline-derived CDR1 and CDR2 are SGDLS and YYNGEE. CDR3 length equals 15 residues. The CDR3 bases are TGTGCCAGCAGCGCGCGGGGGGCTGAAACCGGGGAGCTGTTTTTT. Translation: CASSARGAETGELFF.

J is TRBJ2-1 and V is TRBV5-6; perhaps TRBD1 as D (6 bases). This CDR3 is 13 amino acids long. Germline V gives CDR1 SGHDT, CDR2 YYEEEE. V was pared by 3 bases and J by 5 bases, with 9 bases between. The CDR3 coding sequence is TGTGCCAGCAGCTGGACAGTGAACAATGAGCAGTTCTTC. It is translated as CASSWTVNNEQFF.

This clone was seen a handful of times. This rearrangement joins TRBV5-1 to TRBJ1-1; 8 bases line up with TRBD1. The germline gives CDR1 SGHRS, CDR2 YFSETQ. V was pared by 0 bases and J by 5 bases, with 9 bases of the junction left unmatched. The CDR3 is made up of 16 amino acids. Here the CDR3 DNA reads TGCGCCAGCAGCTTGGAGCAGATGACAGGGGTAACTGAAGCTTTCTTT. It specifies CASSLEQMTGVTEAFF.

Written as DNA, the CDR3 is TGTGCCAGCAGCTTAGCGGGACTAGCGGGGGGGCCCAACGAGCAGTACTTC. This codes for CASSLAGLAGGPNEQYF. The chain combines TRBV7-2 with TRBJ2-7, with 16 bases identical to TRBD2. Germline loops: CDR1 SGHTA, CDR2 FQGNSA. This CDR3 region has 17 residues. Unmatched junction bases numbered 4, after V lost 0 bases and J lost 5 bases.

This clone was detected a few times. The V gene is TRBV11-2, the J gene TRBJ1-5; TRBD1 is a possible D gene (6 bases). The CDR3 totals 14 residues. Germline loops: CDR1 SGHAT, CDR2 FQNNGV. V was pared by 5 bases and J by 3 bases, with 11 bases between. The CDR3 DNA is TGTGCCAGCAGCACCGGACAGTACAATCAGCCCCAGCATTTT. This gives the protein CASSTGQYNQPQHF.

This chain links TRBV6-7 with TRBJ1-1; no firm D call. TRBV6-7 counts as an open reading frame of uncertain function. CDR3 size: 13 residues. The V and J ends lost 6 bases and 7 bases respectively, with 15 bases between them. As DNA, the CDR3 is TGTGCCAGCAGCAGATGCGGATCTTATGAAGCTTTCTTT. This sequence encodes CASSRCGSYEAFF.

This rearrangement joins TRBV7-7 to TRBJ2-5, with D perhaps matching TRBD1 (5 bases). The V end lost 5 bases, the J end lost 5 bases, and 21 bases lay between the germline ends. Per germline, CDR1 SSHAT and CDR2 FNYEAQ (reference sequence). The CDR3 consists of 16 residues. CDR3 amino acids: CASSPPGSIAGETQYF. The CDR3 nucleotides are TGTGCCAGCAGCCCCCCCGGATCTATAGCAGGGGAGACCCAGTACTTC.

The chain carries TRBV6-4 and TRBJ2-1; tentative D call: TRBD1 (6 bases). From germline, CDR1 is MRHNA and CDR2 SNTAGT. CDR3 length: 15 residues. V gave up 3 bases and J gave up 7 bases, with 16 bases separating them. Here the CDR3 DNA reads TGTGCCAGCAGTGAACAGGGTTGGGGACCTAATGAGCAGTTCTTC. Translated, it gives CASSEQGWGPNEQFF.

This chain uses TRBV5-1 with TRBJ1-4; tentative D call: TRBD1 (5 bases). Germline V gene sequence: CDR1 SGHRS, CDR2 YFSETQ. The CDR3 spans 14 residues. V was trimmed by 4 bases and J by 8 bases, leaving 15 bases between them. CDR3 region: CASSPGQLGEKLFF. The DNA for the CDR3 is TGCGCCAGCAGCCCCGGACAACTGGGCGAAAAACTGTTTTTT.